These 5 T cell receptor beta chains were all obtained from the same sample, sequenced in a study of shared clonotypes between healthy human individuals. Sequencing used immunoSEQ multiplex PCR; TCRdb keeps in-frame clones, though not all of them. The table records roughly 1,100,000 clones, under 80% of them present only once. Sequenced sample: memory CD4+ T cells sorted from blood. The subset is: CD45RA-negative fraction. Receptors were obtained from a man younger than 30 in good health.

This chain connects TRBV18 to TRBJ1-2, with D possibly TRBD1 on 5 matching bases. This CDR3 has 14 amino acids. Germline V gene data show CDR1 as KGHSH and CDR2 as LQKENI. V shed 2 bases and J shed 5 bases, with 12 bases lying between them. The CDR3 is CASSPSTEGYGYTF. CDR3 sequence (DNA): TGTGCCAGCTCACCATCGACAGAGGGGTATGGCTACACCTTC.

As DNA, the CDR3 is TGTGCCACCAAAAGTAGCGGGGGGTTTAGCACAGATACGCAGTATTTT. Protein sequence: CATKSSGGFSTDTQYF. The chain joins TRBV27 to TRBJ2-3; 10 bases are a match to TRBD2. CDR3 length: 16 amino acids. Per germline, CDR1 MNHEY and CDR2 SMNVEV (reference sequence). The ends lost 10 bases at V and 0 bases at J; junction bases unmatched: 10.

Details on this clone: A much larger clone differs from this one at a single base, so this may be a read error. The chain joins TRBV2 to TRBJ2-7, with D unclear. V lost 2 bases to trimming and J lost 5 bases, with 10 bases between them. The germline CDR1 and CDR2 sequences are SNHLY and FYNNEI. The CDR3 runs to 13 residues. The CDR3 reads CASSEKGWDEQYF. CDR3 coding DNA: TGTGCCAGCAGTGAAAAGGGTTGGGACGAGCAGTACTTC.

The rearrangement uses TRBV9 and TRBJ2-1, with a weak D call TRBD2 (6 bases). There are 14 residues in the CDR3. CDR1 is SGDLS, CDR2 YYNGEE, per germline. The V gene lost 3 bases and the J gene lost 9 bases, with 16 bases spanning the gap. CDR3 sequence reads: CASSAEGRGGEQFF. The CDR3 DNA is TGTGCCAGCAGCGCGGAGGGCCGAGGTGGTGAGCAGTTCTTC.

The CDR3 reads CAISAPSRGDTQYF. The CDR3 DNA sequence: TGTGCCATCAGTGCCCCATCCCGTGGGGATACGCAGTATTTT. The genes are TRBV10-3 and TRBJ2-3; D gene ambiguous. The length of the CDR3 is 14 residues. The germline V and J ends were trimmed by 4 bases and 6 bases, with 14 bases remaining between them. In germline, CDR1 is ENHRY, CDR2 SYGVKD.